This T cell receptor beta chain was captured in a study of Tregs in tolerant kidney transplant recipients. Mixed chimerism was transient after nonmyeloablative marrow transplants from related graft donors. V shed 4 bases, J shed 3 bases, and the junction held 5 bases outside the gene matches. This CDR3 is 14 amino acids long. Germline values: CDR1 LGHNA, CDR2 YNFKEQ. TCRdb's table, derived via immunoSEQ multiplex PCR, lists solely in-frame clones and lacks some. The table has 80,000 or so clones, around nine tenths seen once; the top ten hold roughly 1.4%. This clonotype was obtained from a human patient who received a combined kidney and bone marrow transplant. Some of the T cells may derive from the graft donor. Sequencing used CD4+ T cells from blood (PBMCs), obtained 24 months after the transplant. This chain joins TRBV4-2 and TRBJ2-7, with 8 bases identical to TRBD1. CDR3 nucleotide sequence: TGTGCCAGCAGCCTTCGGACAGGGAACTACGAGCAGTACTTC. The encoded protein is CASSLRTGNYEQYF.